This paragraph covers one TCR beta chain sequence. The data stem from a study of blood T cell repertoires in COVID-19. This table comes from immunoSEQ multiplex PCR, and its TCRdb copy is limited to in-frame clones, with some not included. Found here are about 42,000 clones, around 90% of them singletons; the top ten hold 23%. The sequenced sample consisted of peripheral blood. The receptor was derived from an elderly woman in a cohort sampled during active or convalescent COVID-19.

The CDR3 reads CASSYARDGYGYTF. The CDR3 DNA reads TGTGCCAGCAGTTACGCCAGGGATGGCTATGGCTACACCTTC. The chain is built from TRBV6-5 and TRBJ1-2, with D possibly being TRBD1 (5 bases). The germline V and J ends were trimmed by 2 bases and 4 bases, with 11 bases remaining between them. The CDR3 contains 14 residues. Germline loops: CDR1 MNHEY, CDR2 SVGAGI.